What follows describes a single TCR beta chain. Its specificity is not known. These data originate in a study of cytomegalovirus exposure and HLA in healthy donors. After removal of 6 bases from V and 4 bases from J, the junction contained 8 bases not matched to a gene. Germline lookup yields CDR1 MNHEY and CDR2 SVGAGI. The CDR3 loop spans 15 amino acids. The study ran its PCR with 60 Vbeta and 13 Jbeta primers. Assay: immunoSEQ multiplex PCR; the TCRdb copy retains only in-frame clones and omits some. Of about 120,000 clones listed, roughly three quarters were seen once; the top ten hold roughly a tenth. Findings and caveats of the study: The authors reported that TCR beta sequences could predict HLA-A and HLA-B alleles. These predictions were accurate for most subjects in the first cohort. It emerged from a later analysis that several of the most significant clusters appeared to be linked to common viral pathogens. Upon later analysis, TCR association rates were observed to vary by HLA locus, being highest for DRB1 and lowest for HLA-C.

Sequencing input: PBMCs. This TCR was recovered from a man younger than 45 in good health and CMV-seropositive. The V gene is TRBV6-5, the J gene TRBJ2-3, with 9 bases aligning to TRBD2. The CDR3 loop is CASSLVAGGSDTQYF. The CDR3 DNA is TGTGCCAGCAGCCTTGTCGCGGGAGGGTCAGATACGCAGTATTTT.